The 9 T cell receptor beta chains reported below all come from one sample, sequenced in a study of blood T cell repertoires in COVID-19. Generated by immunoSEQ multiplex PCR, the TCRdb table keeps only in-frame clones and is missing some. In the table there are roughly 340,000 clones, roughly nine tenths of which are singletons. The sample consisted of peripheral blood. These receptors originate from a woman in her twenties or thirties with COVID-19, enrolled during active disease.

This chain links TRBV4-3 with TRBJ2-5; D may be TRBD1 (5 bases). The CDR3 spans 16 residues. Germline assignment: CDR1 LGHNA and CDR2 YSLEER. Trimming shortened V by 0 bases and J by 3 bases, and 14 bases separated the two germline ends. The CDR3 DNA sequence: TGCGCCAGCAGCCAAGACGCGACAGACTTAAAAGAGACCCAGTACTTC. It specifies CASSQDATDLKETQYF.

The V gene is TRBV19, the J gene TRBJ1-1; D is unresolved. Deletions cut 9 bases from V and 1 base from J, with 12 bases between. CDR1 and CDR2 (germline): LNHDA, SQIVND (reference sequence). The CDR3 covers 13 residues. CDR3 in amino acids: CASGVGRNTEAFF. The CDR3, as DNA: TGTGCCAGCGGGGTTGGAAGGAACACTGAAGCTTTCTTT.

This clone was counted a few times. This sequence joins TRBV7-2 and TRBJ1-1; D is possibly TRBD1 (5 bases). The V and J ends lost 2 bases and 1 base respectively, with 11 bases between them. Germline CDR1 reads SGHTA; CDR2 reads FQGNSA. The CDR3 sequence is 15 residues long. The DNA of the CDR3 is TGTGCCAGCAGCTTACAGGGTAGTCAGAACACTGAAGCTTTCTTT. Amino acid sequence: CASSLQGSQNTEAFF.

The chain couples TRBV5-1 to TRBJ2-6, with 7 bases fitting TRBD2. CDR1 is SGHRS, CDR2 YFSETQ, per germline. With V trimmed by 5 bases and J by 0 bases, 5 bases remained unmatched. The CDR3 is made up of 16 amino acids. The CDR3 protein is CASRPGGSSGANVLTF. CDR3 DNA sequence: TGCGCCAGCAGGCCCGGGGGGAGCTCTGGGGCCAACGTCCTGACTTTC.

The genes are TRBV5-4 and TRBJ2-1, with a weak D call TRBD2 (5 bases). This CDR3 has 14 residues. Germline CDR1 and CDR2: SGHNT and YYREEE (reference sequence). V was shortened by 4 bases and J by 6 bases, with 14 bases between the two germline ends. DNA for the CDR3: TGTGCCAGCAGCCGGAGAACTAGTTTCAATGAGCAGTTCTTC. As protein: CASSRRTSFNEQFF. The full variable domain, with the rest looked up from reference TRBV5-4 and TRBJ2-1, is ETGVTQSPTHLIKTRGQQVTLRCSSQSGHNTVSWYQQALGQGPQFIFQYYREEENGRGNFPPRFSGLQFPNYSSELNVNALELDDSALYLCASSRRTSFNEQFFGPGTRLTVL.

The chain recombines TRBV4-1 with TRBJ2-5; D perhaps matches TRBD1 (6 bases). Trimming pared 3 bases from V and 5 bases from J, leaving 16 bases between. CDR1 and CDR2 (germline): MGHRA, YSYEKL. The CDR3 is 15 residues long. CDR3 sequence: CASSQDPTGYETQYF. CDR3 in DNA: TGCGCCAGCAGCCAGGACCCAACAGGGTACGAGACCCAGTACTTC.

CDR3 coding DNA: TGTGCCAGCAGCCTACGACGACTAGCGGGGGTCACAGATACGCAGTATTTT. It specifies CASSLRRLAGVTDTQYF. V and J are TRBV14 and TRBJ2-3; the match to TRBD2 covers 12 bases. CDR3 size: 17 residues. Germline lookup yields CDR1 SGHDN and CDR2 FVKESK. The V gene end was trimmed by 4 bases and the J gene end by 2 bases; junction bases not matched to a gene: 7.

The chain joins TRBV19 to TRBJ2-1; TRBD1 aligns across 10 bases. Germline V gene sequence: CDR1 LNHDA, CDR2 SQIVND (reference sequence). V dropped 8 bases and J dropped 2; count of bases not matched to a gene: 9. The CDR3 consists of 16 residues. The CDR3 reads CASGGHGQGAYNEQFF. In DNA, the CDR3 is TGTGCCAGTGGAGGCCACGGACAGGGGGCCTACAATGAGCAGTTCTTC.

CDR3 sequence reads: CASSLERPTGTYNEQFF. CDR3 sequence (DNA): TGTGCCAGCAGCTTGGAAAGGCCAACAGGGACCTACAATGAGCAGTTCTTC. V is TRBV5-4 and J is TRBJ2-1; possibly TRBD1 for D (6 bases). V lost 0 bases to trimming and J lost 2 bases, with 15 bases between them. The CDR3 runs 17 residues. The germline V gene has CDR1 SGHNT and CDR2 YYREEE (reference sequence).